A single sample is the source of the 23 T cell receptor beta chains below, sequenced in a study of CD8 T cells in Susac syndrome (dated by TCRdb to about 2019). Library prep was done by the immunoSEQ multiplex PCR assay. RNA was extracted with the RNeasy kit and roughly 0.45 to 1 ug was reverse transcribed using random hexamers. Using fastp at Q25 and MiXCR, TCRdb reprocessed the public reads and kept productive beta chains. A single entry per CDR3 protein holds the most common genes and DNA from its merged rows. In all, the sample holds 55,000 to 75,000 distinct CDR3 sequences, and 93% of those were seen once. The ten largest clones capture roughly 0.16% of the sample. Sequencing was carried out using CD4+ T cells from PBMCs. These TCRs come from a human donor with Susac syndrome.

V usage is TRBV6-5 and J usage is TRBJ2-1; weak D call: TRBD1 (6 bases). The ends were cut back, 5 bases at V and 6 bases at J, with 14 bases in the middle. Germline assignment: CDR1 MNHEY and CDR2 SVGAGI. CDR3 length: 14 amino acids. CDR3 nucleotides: TGTGCCAGCAGTGCCGTACAGGGTAGCAATGAGCAGTTCTTC. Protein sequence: CASSAVQGSNEQFF.

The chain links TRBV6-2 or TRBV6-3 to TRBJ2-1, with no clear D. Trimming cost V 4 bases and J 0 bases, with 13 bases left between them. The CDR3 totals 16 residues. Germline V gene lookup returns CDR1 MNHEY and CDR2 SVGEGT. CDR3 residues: CASSFSPVSSYNEQFF. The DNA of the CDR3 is TGTGCCAGCAGTTTTAGCCCAGTTAGCTCCTACAATGAGCAGTTCTTC.

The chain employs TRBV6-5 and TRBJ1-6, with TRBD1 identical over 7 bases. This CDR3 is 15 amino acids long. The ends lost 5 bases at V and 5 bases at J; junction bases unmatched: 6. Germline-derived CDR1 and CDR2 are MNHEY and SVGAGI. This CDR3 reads CASSIYRGDNSPLHF. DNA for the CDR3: TGTGCCAGCAGTATCTACAGGGGAGATAATTCACCCCTCCACTTT.

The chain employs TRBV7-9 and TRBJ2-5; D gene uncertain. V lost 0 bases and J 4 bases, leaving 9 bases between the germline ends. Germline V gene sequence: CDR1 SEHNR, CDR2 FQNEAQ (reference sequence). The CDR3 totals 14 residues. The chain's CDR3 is CASSLAAGGETQYF. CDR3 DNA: TGTGCCAGCAGCTTAGCGGCAGGTGGAGAGACCCAGTACTTC.

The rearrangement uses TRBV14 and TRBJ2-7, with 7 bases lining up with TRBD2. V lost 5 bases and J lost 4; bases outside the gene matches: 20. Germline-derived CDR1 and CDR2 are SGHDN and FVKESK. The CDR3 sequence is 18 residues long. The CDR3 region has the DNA TGTGCCAGCAGCTACCGGGACTACGGGCGATTAAAGGGATACGAGCAGTACTTC. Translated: CASSYRDYGRLKGYEQYF.

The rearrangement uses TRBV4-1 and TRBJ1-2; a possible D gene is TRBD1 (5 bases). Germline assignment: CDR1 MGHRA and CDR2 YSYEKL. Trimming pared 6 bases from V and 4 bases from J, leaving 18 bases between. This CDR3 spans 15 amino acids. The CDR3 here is CASSLMEGQGYGYTF. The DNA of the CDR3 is TGCGCCAGCAGTCTGATGGAGGGGCAGGGCTATGGCTACACCTTC.

The CDR3: CASSRSLGVGNTEAFF. The DNA of the CDR3 is TGTGCCAGCAGCCGATCATTGGGCGTGGGGAACACTGAAGCTTTCTTT. The rearrangement joins TRBV11-3 to TRBJ1-1; D is unresolved. The V gene lost 5 bases and the J gene lost 1 base, with 17 bases spanning the gap. Germline V gene lookup returns CDR1 SGHNT and CDR2 YENEEA. The CDR3 extends over 16 amino acids.

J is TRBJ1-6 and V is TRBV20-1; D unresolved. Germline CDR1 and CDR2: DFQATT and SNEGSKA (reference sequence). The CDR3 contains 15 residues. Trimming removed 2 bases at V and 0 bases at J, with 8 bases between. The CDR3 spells CSARPPGSYNSPLHF. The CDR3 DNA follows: TGCAGTGCTAGACCCCCCGGCTCCTATAATTCACCCCTCCACTTT.

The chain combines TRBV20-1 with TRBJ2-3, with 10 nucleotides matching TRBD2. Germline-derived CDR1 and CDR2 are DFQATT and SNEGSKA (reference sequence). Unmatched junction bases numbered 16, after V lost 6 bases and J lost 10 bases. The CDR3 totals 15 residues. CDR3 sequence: CSAALGLAGVLSQYF. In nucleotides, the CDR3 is TGCAGTGCGGCTCTGGGGCTAGCGGGAGTCCTTTCGCAGTATTTT.

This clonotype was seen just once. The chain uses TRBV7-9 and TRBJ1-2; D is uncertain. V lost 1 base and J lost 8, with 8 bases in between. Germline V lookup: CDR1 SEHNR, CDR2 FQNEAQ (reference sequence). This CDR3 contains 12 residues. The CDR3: CASSLVGKGYTF. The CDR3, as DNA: TGTGCCAGCAGCTTAGTTGGGAAGGGCTACACCTTC.

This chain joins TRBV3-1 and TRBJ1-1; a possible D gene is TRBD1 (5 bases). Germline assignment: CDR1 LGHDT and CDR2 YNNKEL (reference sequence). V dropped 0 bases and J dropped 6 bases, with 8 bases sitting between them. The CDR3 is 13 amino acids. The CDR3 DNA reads TGTGCCAGCAGCCAAGAAGGGGTATCTGAAGCTTTCTTT. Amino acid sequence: CASSQEGVSEAFF.

The CDR3 spells CASSPGLKNNEQFF. CDR3 DNA sequence: TGTGCCAGCTCACCGGGACTTAAAAACAATGAGCAGTTCTTC. The chain carries TRBV18 and TRBJ2-1; TRBD2 might be the D (6 bases). This CDR3 contains 14 residues. V was clipped by 3 bases and J by 5 bases, with 11 bases between them. Germline V gene lookup returns CDR1 KGHSH and CDR2 LQKENI.

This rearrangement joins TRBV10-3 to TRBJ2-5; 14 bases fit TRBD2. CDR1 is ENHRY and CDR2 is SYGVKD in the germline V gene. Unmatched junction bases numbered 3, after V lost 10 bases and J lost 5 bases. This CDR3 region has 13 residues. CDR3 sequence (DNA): TGTGCCAGCGGACTAGCGGGGGGTGAGACCCAGTACTTC. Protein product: CASGLAGGETQYF.

The CDR3 coding sequence is TGCAGTGCTAGGGAAACAGGGCCGGGTAATTCACCCCTCCACTTT. Protein sequence: CSARETGPGNSPLHF. The rearrangement links TRBV20-1 to TRBJ1-6; maybe TRBD1 (6 bases). Germline assignment: CDR1 DFQATT and CDR2 SNEGSKA (reference sequence). The CDR3 sequence is 15 residues long. V lost 3 bases and J 6 bases, leaving 15 bases between the germline ends.

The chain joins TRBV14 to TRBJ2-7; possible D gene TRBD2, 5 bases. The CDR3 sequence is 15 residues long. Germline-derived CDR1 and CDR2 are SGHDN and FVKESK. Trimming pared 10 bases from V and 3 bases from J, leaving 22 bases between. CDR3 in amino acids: CAISQARLGDYEQYF. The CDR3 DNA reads TGTGCCATCAGTCAAGCCCGATTGGGAGACTACGAGCAGTACTTC.

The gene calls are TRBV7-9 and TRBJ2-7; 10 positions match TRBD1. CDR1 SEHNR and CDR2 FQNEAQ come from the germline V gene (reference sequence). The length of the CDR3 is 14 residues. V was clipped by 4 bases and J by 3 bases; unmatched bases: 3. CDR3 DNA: TGTGCCAGCAGCTCGGGACAGGGGCGCTACGAGCAGTACTTC. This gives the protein CASSSGQGRYEQYF.

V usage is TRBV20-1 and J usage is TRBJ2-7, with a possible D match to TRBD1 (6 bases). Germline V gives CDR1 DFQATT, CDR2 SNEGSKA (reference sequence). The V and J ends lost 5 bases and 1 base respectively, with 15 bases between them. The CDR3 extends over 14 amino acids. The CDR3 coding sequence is TGCAGTGCTCACAGGGACCGCTCGTCCTACGAGCAGTACTTC. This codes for CSAHRDRSSYEQYF.

The CDR3 reads CASSLTGQGNSPLHF. The CDR3 DNA reads as TGTGCCAGCAGCTTAACGGGACAGGGGAATTCACCCCTCCACTTT. V usage is TRBV7-3 and J usage is TRBJ1-6; 10 positions match TRBD1. Per germline, CDR1 SGHTA and CDR2 FQGTGA. The length of the CDR3 is 15 residues. The junction had 0 bases not matched to a gene; V was cut back by 0 bases and J by 7 bases.

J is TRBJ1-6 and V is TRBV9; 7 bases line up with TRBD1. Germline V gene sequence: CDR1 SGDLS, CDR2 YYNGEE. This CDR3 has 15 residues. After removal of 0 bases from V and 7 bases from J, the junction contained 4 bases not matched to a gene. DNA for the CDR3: TGTGCCAGCAGCGTAGATGGCAGGGGGAATTCACCCCTCCACTTT. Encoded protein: CASSVDGRGNSPLHF.

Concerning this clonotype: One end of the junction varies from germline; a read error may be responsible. The CDR3: CSAGDRGYGYTF. The DNA for the CDR3 is TGCAGTGCTGGAGACAGGGGGTATGGCTACACCTTC. The rearrangement links TRBV20-1 to TRBJ1-2; TRBD1 matches at 9 bases. Germline V lookup: CDR1 DFQATT, CDR2 SNEGSKA (reference sequence). The CDR3 consists of 12 residues.

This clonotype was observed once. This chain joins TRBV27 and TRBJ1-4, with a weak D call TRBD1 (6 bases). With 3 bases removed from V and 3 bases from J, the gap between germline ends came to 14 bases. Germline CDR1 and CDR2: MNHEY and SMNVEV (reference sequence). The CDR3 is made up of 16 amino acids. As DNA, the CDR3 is TGTGCCAGCAGTTTGACCTGGGAGGGGGCTAATGAAAAACTGTTTTTT. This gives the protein CASSLTWEGANEKLFF.

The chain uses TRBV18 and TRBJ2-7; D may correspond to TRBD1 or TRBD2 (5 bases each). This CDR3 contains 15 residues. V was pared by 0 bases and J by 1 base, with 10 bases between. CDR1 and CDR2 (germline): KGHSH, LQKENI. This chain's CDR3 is CASSPPGPFSYEQYF. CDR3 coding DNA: TGTGCCAGCTCACCACCGGGACCATTTTCCTACGAGCAGTACTTC.

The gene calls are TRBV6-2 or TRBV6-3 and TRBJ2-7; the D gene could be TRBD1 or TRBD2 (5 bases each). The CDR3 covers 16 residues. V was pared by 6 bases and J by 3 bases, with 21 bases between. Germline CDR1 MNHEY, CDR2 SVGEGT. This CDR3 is CASRWGKAERIYEQYF. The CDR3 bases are TGTGCCAGCAGGTGGGGGAAGGCAGAAAGGATCTACGAGCAGTACTTC.